A single sample is the source of the 4 T cell receptor beta chains below, sequenced in a study of blood T cell repertoires in COVID-19. Measured with immunoSEQ multiplex PCR; TCRdb has only the in-frame clones, and not every one. This table has around 60,000 clones, around 93% appearing once. The sample comprised peripheral blood. These receptors were collected from a man aged 50 to 60 with active COVID-19.

The rearrangement uses TRBV5-1 and TRBJ2-2; 8 nucleotides match TRBD1. In germline, CDR1 is SGHRS, CDR2 YFSETQ. V lost 4 bases to trimming and J lost 8 bases; unmatched junction nucleotides: 10. The CDR3 is 15 amino acids. Here the CDR3 DNA reads TGCGCCAGCAGCCAAGGACAGGGTCCTTGGGGGGAGCTGTTTTTT. This translates into CASSQGQGPWGELFF.

The chain links TRBV10-3 to TRBJ2-1; 10 bases align to TRBD2. The CDR3 is 16 amino acids. J gave up 7 bases and V 2 bases, and 8 bases lay outside the gene matches. Looked up from germline, CDR1 is ENHRY and CDR2 is SYGVKD. In DNA, the CDR3 is TGTGCCATCAGTGAGAGAGCGGGGGGGCCGGGGAATGAGCAGTTCTTC. It yields the protein CAISERAGGPGNEQFF.

This chain links TRBV7-2 with TRBJ2-7, with no clear D. The germline CDR1 and CDR2 sequences are SGHTA and FQGNSA. V lost 3 bases and J 3 bases, leaving 15 bases between the germline ends. The CDR3 contains 15 residues. As DNA, the CDR3 is TGTGCCAGCAGCTTCCGTACGCAAGACAACTACGAGCAGTACTTC. Translating gives CASSFRTQDNYEQYF.

V and J are TRBV7-7 and TRBJ1-6, with D possibly TRBD1 on 6 matching bases. The germline CDR1 and CDR2 sequences are SSHAT and FNYEAQ (reference sequence). The germline V and J ends were trimmed by 3 bases and 0 bases, with 12 bases remaining between them. The CDR3 loop spans 17 amino acids. DNA of the CDR3: TGTGCCAGCAGCTTTCATCACAGGGCCTCCTATAATTCACCCCTCCACTTT. Amino acid sequence: CASSFHHRASYNSPLHF.